This T cell receptor (beta chain) was identified in a study of T-cell memory formation after mild COVID-19. Whole-study context: Clusters of TCRs were largely donor specific.

Trimming stripped 3 bases from V and 0 bases from J, with 21 bases between. CDR3 size: 19 residues. UMIs and sample barcodes were carried by the TCR alpha and TCR beta cDNA libraries that 5'RACE produced using constant-segment primers. Using its own MiXCR run on the 5' RACE reads, TCRdb lists one record per CDR3 protein. The table shows about 150,000 distinct CDR3 sequences, with approximately 15% occurring only once. This clonotype appeared a few times. V gene TRBV12-3 or TRBV12-4 combines with J gene TRBJ1-5; D is unresolved. What was sequenced was PBMCs or a T cell subset sorted from them (not recorded which). The receptor was isolated from an adult woman who had mild COVID-19 (a few samples of this study predate the infection). Cell type and time point are not known. DNA for the CDR3: TGTGCCAGCAGTTTGGATTGGGGTTCCAGAGGTTATAGCAATCAGCCCCAGCATTTT. This encodes CASSLDWGSRGYSNQPQHF.